These 10 T cell receptor beta chains came from one sample sequenced in a study of blood T cells in healthy people across ages. Sample-barcoded 5' priming and a J-beta primer mix drove a second PCR of roughly 6 to 12 cycles. TCRdb independently ran MiXCR on the 5' RACE reads; one entry per CDR3 protein. The sample has some 1.8 million distinct CDR3 sequences; more than 35% are singletons. The sample was blood. These TCRs come from a human donor in good health.

The chain employs TRBV11-1 and TRBJ1-2; no clear D gene. The CDR3 consists of 15 residues. Deletions cut 4 bases from V and 4 bases from J, with 16 bases between. The germline V gene encodes CDR1 SGHAT and CDR2 FQDESV (reference sequence). The CDR3 region is CASSSRSPAIYGYTF. In DNA form, the CDR3 reads TGTGCCAGCAGCTCTAGGTCTCCGGCGATCTATGGCTACACCTTC.

This clonotype appeared a few times. This sequence joins TRBV7-9 and TRBJ2-7, with 8 bases lining up with TRBD1. This CDR3 contains 15 residues. V was clipped by 3 bases and J by 4 bases; unmatched bases: 8. Per the germline V gene, CDR1 is SEHNR and CDR2 is FQNEAQ (reference sequence). In nucleotides, the CDR3 is TGTGCCAGCAGCTTCTTTCACAGGGGGTCGTACGAGCAGTACTTC. Translating it yields CASSFFHRGSYEQYF.

There are a few counts of this clonotype. It may be a read error: a sequence one base away is much more abundant. The gene calls are TRBV6-2 or TRBV6-3 and TRBJ2-4; D gene uncertain. The CDR3 length is 13 residues. Germline CDR1 is MNHEY and CDR2 is SVGEGT. V gave up 3 bases and J gave up 13 bases, with 16 bases separating them. CDR3 DNA: TGTGCCAGCAGTTATTCAACTCTAAATGAGCAGTACTTC. Translated: CASSYSTLNEQYF.

V usage is TRBV28 and J usage is TRBJ2-7; 14 bases are a match to TRBD2. Trimming removed 6 bases from V and 2 bases from J; junction bases left unmatched: 6. The CDR3 spans 16 residues. Germline lookup yields CDR1 MDHEN and CDR2 SYDVKM. CDR3 protein: CASRGLAGGIPYEQYF. In DNA form, the CDR3 reads TGTGCCAGCAGAGGACTAGCGGGGGGAATCCCCTACGAGCAGTACTTC.

This sequence joins TRBV4-3 and TRBJ2-1; D is ambiguous. Germline V gene lookup returns CDR1 LGHNA and CDR2 YSLEER. The CDR3 is made up of 13 amino acids. V lost 0 bases to trimming and J lost 9 bases, with 9 bases between them. The CDR3 here is CASSQDTTGEQFF. The CDR3 coding sequence is TGCGCCAGCAGCCAAGACACGACCGGTGAGCAGTTCTTC.

This clonotype occurred a few times. This chain joins TRBV7-8 and TRBJ2-3, with 13 bases lining up with TRBD2. CDR3 size: 19 residues. CDR1 and CDR2 (germline): SGHVS, FQNEAQ. After removal of 6 bases from V and 6 bases from J, the junction contained 18 bases not matched to a gene. CDR3 region: CASSRGLAGSTGGLDTQYF. The CDR3 nucleotides read TGTGCCAGCAGTAGGGGACTAGCGGGGTCAACGGGAGGGTTGGATACGCAGTATTTT.

V and J are TRBV7-2 and TRBJ2-7; the D gene is possibly TRBD2 (7 bases). This CDR3 has 14 residues. CDR1 is SGHTA, CDR2 FQGNSA, per germline. Trimming cost V 3 bases and J 2 bases, with 11 bases left between them. Here the CDR3 reads CASSFGGGPYEQYF. CDR3 nucleotides: TGTGCCAGCAGCTTTGGGGGGGGCCCCTACGAGCAGTACTTC.

The chain joins TRBV4-3 to TRBJ1-2; D call uncertain. The CDR3 runs to 17 residues. The V gene's germline CDR1 is LGHNA and CDR2 YSLEER. Between the trimmed V and J ends, which lost 1 base and 1 base, there was a span of 16 bases. The chain's CDR3 is CASSQAASLRFNYGYTF. In DNA, the CDR3 is TGCGCCAGCAGCCAAGCGGCGTCGCTACGCTTTAACTATGGCTACACCTTC.

The genes are TRBV6-5 and TRBJ1-6; no reliable D call. V lost 0 bases and J 9 bases, leaving 3 bases between the germline ends. The CDR3 is made up of 12 amino acids. CDR1 and CDR2 from the germline V gene are MNHEY and SVGAGI. CDR3 in amino acids: CASSYSFSPLHF. CDR3 DNA sequence: TGTGCCAGCAGTTACTCGTTTTCACCCCTCCACTTT.

This clonotype showed up just a few times. The chain combines TRBV7-2 with TRBJ1-2, with unresolved D. The CDR3 has 15 amino acids. Deletions cut 5 bases from V and 4 bases from J, with 17 bases between. The germline V gene encodes CDR1 SGHTA and CDR2 FQGNSA. As DNA, the CDR3 is TGTGCCAGCAGCCACTTACTTGTGCCCGGCTATGGCTACACCTTC. Encoded protein: CASSHLLVPGYGYTF.